The 19 T cell receptor beta chains listed next were all sequenced from one sample in a study of STAT3 mutations in large granular lymphocyte leukemia. The study's findings and limits: Every T-LGLL patient had at least one immunodominant TCRbeta clonotype.

Clones were sequenced by immunoSEQ multiplex PCR, and TCRdb holds only the in-frame ones, with some missing. Here the sample spans about 42,000 clones, roughly three quarters being singletons. No antigen is known for these receptors. The sequencing sample was made of PBMCs. These receptors were obtained from a human donor with T large granular lymphocyte leukemia. Some clones in this sample may be carry-over from other donors' samples.

The chain uses TRBV28 and TRBJ2-5; 7 nucleotides align to TRBD1. V gave up 5 bases and J gave up 7 bases; unmatched junction bases: 13. The CDR3 runs to 15 residues. Germline CDR1 and CDR2: MDHEN and SYDVKM. In DNA, the CDR3 is TGTGCCAGCAGTACCCGCCGGGACAGCGCCGGGACCCAGTACTTC. Amino acid sequence: CASSTRRDSAGTQYF.

V and J are TRBV28 and TRBJ1-2; TRBD1 might be the D (6 bases). Deletions cut 2 bases from V and 3 bases from J, with 10 bases between. The CDR3 has 14 residues. Germline CDR1 reads MDHEN; CDR2 reads SYDVKM. CDR3 DNA sequence: TGTGCCAGCAGTTTACAGGGGCACTACTATGGCTACACCTTC. Protein sequence: CASSLQGHYYGYTF.

J is TRBJ1-1 and V is TRBV28; D gene ambiguous. CDR3 length: 15 amino acids. V lost 4 bases and J lost 10, with 22 bases in between. Germline assignment: CDR1 MDHEN and CDR2 SYDVKM. The CDR3 region is CASSYETPRRGRAFF. CDR3 bases: TGTGCCAGCAGTTACGAAACCCCTCGACGCGGAAGAGCTTTCTTT.

This clone was picked up a small number of times. The rearrangement joins TRBV30 to TRBJ2-3; D possibly corresponds to TRBD1 (6 bases). The CDR3 runs 12 residues. CDR1 and CDR2 (germline): GTSNPN, SVGIG (reference sequence). V lost 0 bases to trimming and J lost 11 bases, with 12 bases between them. CDR3 DNA sequence: TGTGCCTGGAGTGTACTGGGACACCAGCAGTATTTT. As protein: CAWSVLGHQQYF.

The chain joins TRBV28 to TRBJ2-5, with 12 bases matching TRBD2. The germline V gene has CDR1 MDHEN and CDR2 SYDVKM. V shed 5 bases, J shed 2 bases, and the junction held 6 bases outside the gene matches. The CDR3 is 16 residues long. The CDR3 region is CASSTPSGGGQETQYF. The CDR3 nucleotides read TGTGCCAGCAGTACACCTAGCGGGGGGGGACAAGAGACCCAGTACTTC.

The chain uses TRBV5-4 and TRBJ2-7; 11 nucleotides agree with TRBD2. The CDR3 is made up of 17 amino acids. The V and J ends lost 4 bases and 3 bases, in that order; junction bases with no gene match: 12. Germline V gene sequence: CDR1 SGHNT, CDR2 YYREEE (reference sequence). CDR3 residues: CASSPLAGGHALYEQYF. The CDR3 DNA follows: TGTGCCAGCAGCCCGTTAGCGGGGGGGCATGCCCTCTACGAGCAGTACTTC.

This rearrangement joins TRBV28 to TRBJ1-2; a weak D match, TRBD1 (6 bases). This CDR3 is 14 amino acids long. From germline, CDR1 is MDHEN and CDR2 SYDVKM. Between the trimmed V and J ends, which lost 5 bases and 4 bases, there was a span of 14 bases. The CDR3 region is CASSLVQGSYGYTF. The CDR3 DNA reads as TGTGCCAGCAGTCTCGTACAGGGCAGCTATGGCTACACCTTC.

The chain employs TRBV5-1 and TRBJ2-1, with D uncertain. V dropped 1 base and J dropped 0 bases, with 14 bases sitting between them. CDR1 is SGHRS and CDR2 is YFSETQ in the germline V gene. This CDR3 has 17 residues. The CDR3 loop reads CASSLRLGSGSYNEQFF. The CDR3 region has the DNA TGCGCCAGCAGCTTGCGGTTGGGGTCTGGCTCCTACAATGAGCAGTTCTTC.

This clone was counted once. The chain is built from TRBV5-5 and TRBJ2-5, with D perhaps TRBD1 (5 bases). This CDR3 comprises 15 residues. V was trimmed by 7 bases and J by 2 bases, leaving 18 bases between them. Per the germline V gene, CDR1 is SGHKS and CDR2 is YYEKEE (reference sequence). The CDR3 DNA reads as TGTGCCAGCGGCCCCCAGGGTGGGCAACAAGAGACCCAGTACTTC. This gives the protein CASGPQGGQQETQYF.

This rearrangement joins TRBV7-2 to TRBJ2-1; D unresolved. Germline CDR1 is SGHTA and CDR2 is FQGNSA. This CDR3 is 18 amino acids long. The ends were cut back, 2 bases at V and 2 bases at J, with 19 bases in the middle. CDR3 nucleotide sequence: TGTGCCAGCAGCTTAAGTCTACCCGGACGGACCCCCTACAATGAGCAGTTCTTC. This codes for CASSLSLPGRTPYNEQFF.

The rearrangement uses TRBV14 and TRBJ2-1; 7 bases align to TRBD1. V gave up 6 bases and J gave up 9 bases; unmatched junction bases: 5. In germline, CDR1 is SGHDN, CDR2 FVKESK. This CDR3 has 12 residues. CDR3 in DNA: TGTGCCAGCAGTCCTAAGGGGGCTGAGCAGTTCTTC. This gives the protein CASSPKGAEQFF. Looking up the rest from reference TRBV14 and TRBJ2-1 gives the full variable domain: EAGVTQFPSHSVIEKGQTVTLRCDPISGHDNLYWYRRVMGKEIKFLLHFVKESKQDESGMPNNRFLAERTGGTYSTLKVQPAELEDSGVYFCASSPKGAEQFFGPGTRLTVL.

The chain recombines TRBV7-8 with TRBJ1-2; 7 bases map to TRBD1. The V segment lost 2 bases and the J segment 7 bases; nucleotides outside the gene matches: 13. Germline loops: CDR1 SGHVS, CDR2 FQNEAQ. The CDR3 runs to 16 residues. This chain's CDR3 is CASSLRLGQALVGYTF. The CDR3 bases are TGTGCCAGCAGCTTAAGGCTAGGACAGGCCCTCGTTGGCTACACCTTC.

The CDR3 bases are TGTGCCAGCAGCCAGACAGGCGGGAACACTGAAGCTTTCTTT. Translated, it gives CASSQTGGNTEAFF. The chain combines TRBV9 with TRBJ1-1, with D possibly matching TRBD1 (6 bases). From germline, CDR1 is SGDLS and CDR2 YYNGEE. V lost 4 bases and J 1 base, leaving 11 bases between the germline ends. This CDR3 comprises 14 residues.

This clone was recorded only once. The chain joins TRBV7-7 to TRBJ2-5; 12 positions agree with TRBD1. The CDR3 extends over 15 amino acids. Trimming removed 6 bases from V and 4 bases from J; junction bases left unmatched: 6. Germline assignment: CDR1 SSHAT and CDR2 FNYEAQ (reference sequence). This CDR3 reads CASSPPGQGAETQYF. The DNA of the CDR3 is TGTGCCAGCAGTCCGCCGGGACAGGGGGCAGAGACCCAGTACTTC.

The V gene is TRBV10-3, the J gene TRBJ2-3; 7 bases fit TRBD1. V lost 6 bases and J lost 7; bases outside the gene matches: 10. Germline lookup yields CDR1 ENHRY and CDR2 SYGVKD. The CDR3 runs to 14 residues. CDR3 residues: CAIRDPGQLNTQYF. CDR3 nucleotides: TGTGCCATCAGAGATCCGGGACAGCTAAATACGCAGTATTTT.

This rearrangement joins TRBV7-9 to TRBJ2-1; maybe TRBD2 (6 bases). V gave up 5 bases and J gave up 0 bases, with 11 bases separating them. Germline loops: CDR1 SEHNR, CDR2 FQNEAQ (reference sequence). The CDR3 sequence is 15 residues long. The CDR3 DNA reads as TGTGCCAGCAGCCTCTCCGGGAGCTCCTACAATGAGCAGTTCTTC. Its protein product is CASSLSGSSYNEQFF.

The chain employs TRBV5-6 and TRBJ2-1, with 9 bases matching TRBD1. CDR3 length equals 16 residues. V gave up 2 bases and J gave up 4 bases; unmatched junction bases: 7. CDR1 is SGHDT, CDR2 YYEEEE, per germline. The CDR3 loop reads CASSFRAGQGYNEQFF. Here the CDR3 DNA reads TGTGCCAGCAGCTTCCGAGCAGGACAGGGGTACAATGAGCAGTTCTTC.

The CDR3 sequence: CASSYSFTLNTEAFF. As DNA, the CDR3 is TGTGCCAGCAGTTACTCGTTCACCCTTAACACTGAAGCTTTCTTT. This chain connects TRBV6-5 to TRBJ1-1, with D uncertain. Germline CDR1 and CDR2: MNHEY and SVGAGI. The ends were cut back, 0 bases at V and 2 bases at J, with 10 bases in the middle. The CDR3 runs 15 residues.

DNA of the CDR3: TGCGCCAGCAGTCCCGGGACAGGGCGGGGCTACACCTTC. As protein: CASSPGTGRGYTF. The V and J genes are TRBV5-1 and TRBJ1-2; 9 bases are a match to TRBD1. With 5 bases clipped from V and 8 bases from J, the junction kept 7 bases outside the gene matches. The V gene's germline CDR1 is SGHRS and CDR2 YFSETQ. CDR3 length: 13 amino acids.